The TCR beta chain described here comes from a study of blood T cell repertoires in COVID-19. Study background: The origin of the acute and convalescent COVID-19 samples was the United States, Italy and Spain.

Profiled with immunoSEQ multiplex PCR; TCRdb holds only in-frame clones, not every one. The profile covers fewer than 300,000 clones, with 70% to 90% appearing a single time and roughly 16% taken by the ten largest. This clone has more than one count but fewer than ten. There are 15 residues in the CDR3. V lost 4 bases to trimming and J lost 4 bases; unmatched junction nucleotides: 6. Germline lookup yields CDR1 MNHEY and CDR2 SVGEGT. This sequence was found in a man aged 18 to 30 who had recovered from COVID-19. The gene calls are TRBV6-2 or TRBV6-3 and TRBJ1-2; TRBD1 matches at 10 bases. Sequencing used PBMCs or T cells enriched from blood (not recorded which). In nucleotides, the CDR3 is TGTGCCAGCAGTTTCTTGACAGGGGGCGGCTATGGCTACACCTTC. Protein product: CASSFLTGGGYGYTF.